These 23 T cell receptor beta chains were sequenced from one sample in a study of STAT5B mutations in CD4+ large granular lymphocyte leukemia. Sequencing used immunoSEQ multiplex PCR; TCRdb keeps in-frame clones, though not all of them. The data show roughly 34,000 clones, 80% to 90% seen once. Sequenced material: CD4+ T cells from blood buffy coats. These receptors were obtained from a human donor in good health.

This clone has a handful of counts. The V and J genes are TRBV29-1 and TRBJ2-1; no reliable D call. Trimming cost V 4 bases and J 5 bases, with 9 bases left between them. The CDR3 extends over 12 amino acids. Germline V gene lookup returns CDR1 SQVTM and CDR2 ANQGSEA. CDR3 DNA: TGCAGCGTTGGGCGCGACAACAATGAGCAGTTCTTC. This gives the protein CSVGRDNNEQFF.

This chain uses TRBV5-1 with TRBJ1-1; 9 bases fit TRBD1. The CDR3 consists of 14 residues. Germline V gives CDR1 SGHRS, CDR2 YFSETQ. The ends lost 3 bases at V and 5 bases at J; junction bases unmatched: 5. CDR3 in amino acids: CASSWGQGLTEAFF. The DNA of the CDR3 is TGCGCCAGCAGCTGGGGACAGGGCCTTACTGAAGCTTTCTTT. The full variable domain, its missing parts supplied by reference TRBV5-1 and TRBJ1-1, is KAGVTQTPRYLIKTRGQQVTLSCSPISGHRSVSWYQQTPGQGLQFLFEYFSETQRNKGNFPGRFSGRQFSNSRSEMNVSTLELGDSALYLCASSWGQGLTEAFFGQGTRLTVV.

This rearrangement joins TRBV7-9 to TRBJ2-3; D is perhaps TRBD1 (6 bases). Germline CDR1 reads SEHNR; CDR2 reads FQNEAQ (reference sequence). Trimming took off 5 bases at V and 3 bases at J, with 15 bases between the two ends. This CDR3 contains 15 residues. The CDR3, as DNA: TGTGCCAGCAGCAACTACAGGGTTAGAACAGATACGCAGTATTTT. Amino acids: CASSNYRVRTDTQYF.

This clone was seen once. This sequence joins TRBV10-3 and TRBJ2-1; TRBD1 matches 10 bases. The CDR3 totals 15 residues. V shed 10 bases, J shed 0 bases, and the junction held 6 bases outside the gene matches. Germline values: CDR1 ENHRY, CDR2 SYGVKD. The CDR3 DNA reads as TGTGCCACTTCCTGGGACAGGGGCTCCTACAATGAGCAGTTCTTC. Translating it yields CATSWDRGSYNEQFF.

This sequence joins TRBV19 and TRBJ2-5, with D perhaps TRBD2 (5 bases). Germline V gene data show CDR1 as LNHDA and CDR2 as SQIVND (reference sequence). With 4 bases removed from V and 8 bases from J, the gap between germline ends came to 20 bases. This CDR3 contains 15 residues. CDR3 region: CASSTPGTEGDTQYF. CDR3 nucleotide sequence: TGTGCCAGTAGTACCCCGGGTACAGAGGGCGACACCCAGTACTTC.

The chain joins TRBV5-1 to TRBJ2-5; maybe TRBD2 (6 bases). Deletions cut 6 bases from V and 5 bases from J, with 14 bases between. CDR3 length equals 13 residues. Germline V gene data show CDR1 as SGHRS and CDR2 as YFSETQ. The CDR3 loop reads CASTMGGEETQYF. DNA for the CDR3: TGCGCCAGCACCATGGGCGGGGAGGAGACCCAGTACTTC.

The genes are TRBV7-8 and TRBJ2-5; 9 bases match TRBD2. Losses at the gene ends were 6 bases for V and 4 bases for J; bases not matched to a gene: 6. Germline CDR1 reads SGHVS; CDR2 reads FQNEAQ. The CDR3 has 14 amino acids. CDR3 coding DNA: TGTGCCAGCAGTAGTAGCGGGAGAGGAGAGACCCAGTACTTC. As protein: CASSSSGRGETQYF. The full variable domain, in which reference TRBV7-8 and TRBJ2-5 provide the parts outside the CDR3, is GAGVSQSPRYKVAKRGQDVALRCDPISGHVSLFWYQQALGQGPEFLTYFQNEAQLDKSGLPSDRFFAERPEGSVSTLKIQRTQQEDSAVYLCASSSSGRGETQYFGPGTRLLVL.

The chain has TRBV7-8 and TRBJ1-2; D possibly corresponds to TRBD1 (5 bases). The V and J ends lost 5 bases and 4 bases respectively, with 14 bases between them. CDR3 size: 14 residues. The germline V gene encodes CDR1 SGHVS and CDR2 FQNEAQ. CDR3 nucleotides: TGTGCCAGCAGCCGCCGGGACTCTGGCTATGGCTACACCTTC. It yields the protein CASSRRDSGYGYTF. Drawing the rest from reference TRBV7-8 and TRBJ1-2, the complete variable domain is GAGVSQSPRYKVAKRGQDVALRCDPISGHVSLFWYQQALGQGPEFLTYFQNEAQLDKSGLPSDRFFAERPEGSVSTLKIQRTQQEDSAVYLCASSRRDSGYGYTFGSGTRLTVV.

The chain couples TRBV29-1 to TRBJ2-3; no reliable D call. Germline loops: CDR1 SQVTM, CDR2 ANQGSEA. CDR3 length equals 15 residues. V gave up 1 base and J gave up 1 base, with 12 bases separating them. The CDR3 bases are TGCAGCGTTGAAGTGACTTCAGTCCGCACAGATACGCAGTATTTT. This gives the protein CSVEVTSVRTDTQYF.

The V and J genes are TRBV7-9 and TRBJ2-5, with 10 positions matching TRBD2. Looked up from germline, CDR1 is SEHNR and CDR2 is FQNEAQ (reference sequence). Trimming removed 3 bases from V and 5 bases from J; junction bases left unmatched: 15. The CDR3 runs to 18 residues. The CDR3 protein is CASSFLQLAGVGKETQYF. CDR3 DNA sequence: TGTGCCAGCAGCTTTCTTCAGCTAGCGGGAGTAGGAAAGGAGACCCAGTACTTC.

The genes are TRBV19 and TRBJ1-5; D may be TRBD1 (5 bases). Germline loops: CDR1 LNHDA, CDR2 SQIVND (reference sequence). The CDR3 runs 15 residues. V gave up 2 bases and J gave up 8 bases, with 16 bases separating them. The CDR3 sequence is CASSITEGLGEPQHF. As DNA, the CDR3 is TGTGCCAGTAGTATAACGGAGGGGCTGGGGGAGCCCCAGCATTTT.

The rearrangement joins TRBV27 to TRBJ2-3, with D uncertain. The germline V gene encodes CDR1 MNHEY and CDR2 SMNVEV (reference sequence). Trimming removed 4 bases at V and 1 base at J, with 15 bases between. The CDR3 spans 16 residues. CDR3 sequence (DNA): TGTGCCAGCAGTTCCCGGACGGCCCGACGCACAGATACGCAGTATTTT. It yields the protein CASSSRTARRTDTQYF.

This sequence joins TRBV29-1 and TRBJ1-1; D gene ambiguous. Germline V gene lookup returns CDR1 SQVTM and CDR2 ANQGSEA. The germline V and J ends were trimmed by 4 bases and 1 base, with 10 bases remaining between them. The CDR3 runs 13 residues. CDR3 bases: TGCAGCGTTGGTAGGCGACCGAACACTGAAGCTTTCTTT. Amino acids: CSVGRRPNTEAFF.

This clone was counted once. The chain couples TRBV9 to TRBJ2-3; 7 bases line up with TRBD2. CDR1 is SGDLS, CDR2 YYNGEE, per germline. The CDR3 extends over 16 amino acids. V trimming: 5 bases; J trimming: 0 bases; junction bases outside the gene matches: 9. The CDR3: CASSRSGAGSTDTQYF. Here the CDR3 DNA reads TGTGCCAGCAGTCGCTCGGGAGCGGGGAGCACAGATACGCAGTATTTT.

V is TRBV2 and J is TRBJ1-4, with no clear D. V was clipped by 6 bases and J by 2 bases, with 10 bases between them. Germline V gene lookup returns CDR1 SNHLY and CDR2 FYNNEI. The CDR3 loop spans 14 amino acids. This CDR3 is CASRPGSTNEKLFF. The DNA for the CDR3 is TGTGCCAGCAGGCCGGGATCGACTAATGAAAAACTGTTTTTT.

The chain carries TRBV7-2 and TRBJ2-2; D gene unclear. Looked up from germline, CDR1 is SGHTA and CDR2 is FQGNSA. V lost 1 base to trimming and J lost 5 bases, with 8 bases between them. This CDR3 region has 14 residues. The DNA of the CDR3 is TGTGCCAGCAGCTTAGACACCAGGACCGGGGAGCTGTTTTTT. Protein product: CASSLDTRTGELFF. The complete variable domain, with remaining parts taken from reference TRBV7-2 and TRBJ2-2, reads GAGVSQSPSNKVTEKGKDVELRCDPISGHTALYWYRQSLGQGLEFLIYFQGNSAPDKSGLPSDRFSAERTGGSVSTLTIQRTQQEDSAVYLCASSLDTRTGELFFGEGSRLTVL.

The chain combines TRBV18 with TRBJ1-1; D gene uncertain. The V gene lost 2 bases and the J gene lost 3 bases, with 7 bases spanning the gap. Germline CDR1 reads KGHSH; CDR2 reads LQKENI. The length of the CDR3 is 13 residues. CDR3: CASSPGMDTEAFF. DNA for the CDR3: TGTGCCAGCTCACCAGGGATGGACACTGAAGCTTTCTTT. The variable domain in full, with the rest retrieved from reference TRBV18 and TRBJ1-1, is NAGVMQNPRHLVRRRGQEARLRCSPMKGHSHVYWYRQLPEEGLKFMVYLQKENIIDESGMPKERFSAEFPKEGPSILRIQQVVRGDSAAYFCASSPGMDTEAFFGQGTRLTVV.

This clone has just one count. The chain employs TRBV29-1 and TRBJ2-1, with 7 bases matching TRBD1. The CDR3 is 16 amino acids. CDR1 is SQVTM, CDR2 ANQGSEA, per germline. V was clipped by 6 bases and J by 10 bases; unmatched bases: 21. DNA for the CDR3: TGCAGCGTACCGGGACAGAGGGGATTCCCGGGCAGAGAGCAGTTCTTC. Translated: CSVPGQRGFPGREQFF.

The chain uses TRBV7-8 and TRBJ2-5; perhaps TRBD1 as D (5 bases). V was trimmed by 5 bases and J by 1 base, leaving 8 bases between them. The CDR3 is made up of 13 amino acids. Germline V gene lookup returns CDR1 SGHVS and CDR2 FQNEAQ. CDR3 residues: CASSLGPQETQYF. The CDR3 DNA reads as TGTGCCAGCAGCCTGGGGCCCCAAGAGACCCAGTACTTC.

This clone was seen a single time. This chain joins TRBV28 and TRBJ2-7; 9 bases match TRBD1. The V and J ends lost 1 base and 4 bases, in that order; junction bases with no gene match: 14. In germline, CDR1 is MDHEN, CDR2 SYDVKM. The CDR3 totals 18 residues. In DNA form, the CDR3 reads TGTGCCAGCAGTTTATCCATGGGAGGGACAGGGAGTGGTTACGAGCAGTACTTC. Amino acids: CASSLSMGGTGSGYEQYF.

The chain joins TRBV28 to TRBJ1-4; the D is unclear. Germline values: CDR1 MDHEN, CDR2 SYDVKM. Trimming left V 6 bases short and J 6 bases short, with 11 bases between. CDR3 length: 13 amino acids. CDR3 coding DNA: TGTGCCAGCAGCCCGACCTGGGATGAAAAACTGTTTTTT. This encodes CASSPTWDEKLFF.

The chain is built from TRBV28 and TRBJ1-1; weak D call: TRBD1 (5 bases). The V and J ends lost 6 bases and 4 bases respectively, with 24 bases between them. Germline loops: CDR1 MDHEN, CDR2 SYDVKM. The CDR3 extends over 17 amino acids. CDR3 sequence reads: CASRSNPPDWGGTEAFF. The DNA for the CDR3 is TGTGCCAGCAGGTCAAACCCCCCAGATTGGGGGGGCACTGAAGCTTTCTTT.

The V call is TRBV6-5, the J call TRBJ2-3; maybe TRBD2 (6 bases). This CDR3 contains 15 residues. Germline V gives CDR1 MNHEY, CDR2 SVGAGI. V lost 6 bases and J 3 bases, leaving 16 bases between the germline ends. The CDR3 DNA follows: TGTGCCAGCAGGACACTAGCACACAGAACAGATACGCAGTATTTT. Its translation is CASRTLAHRTDTQYF.